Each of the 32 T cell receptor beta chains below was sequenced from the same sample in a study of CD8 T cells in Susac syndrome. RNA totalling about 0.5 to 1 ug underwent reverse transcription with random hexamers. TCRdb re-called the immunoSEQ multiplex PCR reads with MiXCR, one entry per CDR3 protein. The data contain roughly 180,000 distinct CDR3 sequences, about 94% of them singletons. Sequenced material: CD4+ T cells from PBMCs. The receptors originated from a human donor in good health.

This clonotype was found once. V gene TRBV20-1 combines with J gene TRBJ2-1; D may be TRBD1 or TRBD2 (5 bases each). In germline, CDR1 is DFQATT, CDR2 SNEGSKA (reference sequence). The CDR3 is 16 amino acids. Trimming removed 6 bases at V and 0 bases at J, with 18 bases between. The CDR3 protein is CSAETRDGVSYNEQFF. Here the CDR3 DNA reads TGCAGTGCAGAAACTAGGGACGGGGTCTCCTACAATGAGCAGTTCTTC.

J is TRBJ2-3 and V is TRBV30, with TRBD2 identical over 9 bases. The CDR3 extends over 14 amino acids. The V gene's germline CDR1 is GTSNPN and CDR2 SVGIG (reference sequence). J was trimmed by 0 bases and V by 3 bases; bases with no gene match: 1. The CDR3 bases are TGTGCCTGGAGCGGACTAGCGAGCACAGATACGCAGTATTTT. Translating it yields CAWSGLASTDTQYF.

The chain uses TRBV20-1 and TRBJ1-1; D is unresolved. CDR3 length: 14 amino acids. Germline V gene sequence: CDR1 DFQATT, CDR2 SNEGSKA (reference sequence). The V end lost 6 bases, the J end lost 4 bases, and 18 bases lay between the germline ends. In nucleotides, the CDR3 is TGCAGTGCCGAAGATGCCACGGACGTCACTGAAGCTTTCTTT. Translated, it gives CSAEDATDVTEAFF.

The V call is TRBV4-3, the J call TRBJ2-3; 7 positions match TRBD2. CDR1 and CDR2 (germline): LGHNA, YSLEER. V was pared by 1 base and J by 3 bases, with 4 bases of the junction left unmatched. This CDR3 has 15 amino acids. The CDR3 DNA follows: TGCGCCAGCAGCCAAGCGGCGGGAGCAACAGATACGCAGTATTTT. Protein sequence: CASSQAAGATDTQYF.

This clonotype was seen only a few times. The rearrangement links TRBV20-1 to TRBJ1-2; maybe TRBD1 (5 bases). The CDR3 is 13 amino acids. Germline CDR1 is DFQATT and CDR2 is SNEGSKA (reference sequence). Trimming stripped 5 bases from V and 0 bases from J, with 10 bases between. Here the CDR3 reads CSAVQGANYGYTF. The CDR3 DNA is TGCAGTGCTGTTCAAGGGGCTAACTATGGCTACACCTTC.

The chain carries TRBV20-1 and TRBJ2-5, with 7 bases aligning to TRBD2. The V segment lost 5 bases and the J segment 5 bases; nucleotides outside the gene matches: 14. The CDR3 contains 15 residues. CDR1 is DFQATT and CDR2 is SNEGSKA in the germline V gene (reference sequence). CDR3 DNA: TGCAGTGCTGATCCCAGGAGACTAGCTAGGGAGACCCAGTACTTC. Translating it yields CSADPRRLARETQYF.

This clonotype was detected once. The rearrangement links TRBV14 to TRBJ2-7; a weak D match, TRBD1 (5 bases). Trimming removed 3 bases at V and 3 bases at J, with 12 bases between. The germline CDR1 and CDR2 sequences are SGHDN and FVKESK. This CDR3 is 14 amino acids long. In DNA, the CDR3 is TGTGCCAGCAGCCACTACAAGGGGTACTACGAGCAGTACTTC. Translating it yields CASSHYKGYYEQYF.

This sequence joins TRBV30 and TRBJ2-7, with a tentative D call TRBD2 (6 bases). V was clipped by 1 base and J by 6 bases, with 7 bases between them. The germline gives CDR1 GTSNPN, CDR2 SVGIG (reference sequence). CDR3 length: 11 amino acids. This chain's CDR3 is CAWSAGGEQYF. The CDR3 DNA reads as TGTGCCTGGAGTGCCGGGGGCGAGCAGTACTTC.

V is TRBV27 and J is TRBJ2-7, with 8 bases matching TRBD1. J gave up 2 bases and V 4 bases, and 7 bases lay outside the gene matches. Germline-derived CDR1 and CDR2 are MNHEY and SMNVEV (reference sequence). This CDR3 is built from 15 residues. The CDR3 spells CASSSPIQGAYEQYF. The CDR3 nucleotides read TGTGCCAGCAGTTCCCCAATACAGGGGGCCTACGAGCAGTACTTC.

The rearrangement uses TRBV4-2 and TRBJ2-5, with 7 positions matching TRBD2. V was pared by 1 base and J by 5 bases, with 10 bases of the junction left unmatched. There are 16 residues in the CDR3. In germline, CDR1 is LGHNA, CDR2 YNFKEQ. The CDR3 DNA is TGTGCCAGCAGCCAAGGGTCAGGGAGGGGTTGGGAGACCCAGTACTTC. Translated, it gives CASSQGSGRGWETQYF.

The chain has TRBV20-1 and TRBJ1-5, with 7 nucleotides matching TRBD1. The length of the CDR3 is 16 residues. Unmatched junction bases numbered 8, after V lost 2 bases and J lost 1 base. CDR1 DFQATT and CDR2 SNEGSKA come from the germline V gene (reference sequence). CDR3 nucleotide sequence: TGCAGTGCTAGACGAGGAACAGGGGTAAGCAATCAGCCCCAGCATTTT. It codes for CSARRGTGVSNQPQHF.

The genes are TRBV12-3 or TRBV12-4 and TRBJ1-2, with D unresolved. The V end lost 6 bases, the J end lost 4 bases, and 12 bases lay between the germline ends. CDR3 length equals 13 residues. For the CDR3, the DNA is TGTGCCAGCAGCCCCTTGGGGTTCTATGGCTACACCTTC. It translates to CASSPLGFYGYTF.

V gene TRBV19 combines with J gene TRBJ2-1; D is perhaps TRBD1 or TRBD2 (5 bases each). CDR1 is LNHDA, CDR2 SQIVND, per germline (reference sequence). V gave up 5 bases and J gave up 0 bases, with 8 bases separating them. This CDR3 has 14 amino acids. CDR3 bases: TGTGCCAGTAGTCCAGGGAGCTCCTACAATGAGCAGTTCTTC. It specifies CASSPGSSYNEQFF.

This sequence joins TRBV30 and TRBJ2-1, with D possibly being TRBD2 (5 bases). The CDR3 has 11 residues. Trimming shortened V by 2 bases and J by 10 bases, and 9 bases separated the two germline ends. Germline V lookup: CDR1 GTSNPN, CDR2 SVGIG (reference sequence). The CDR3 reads CAWSRGREQFF. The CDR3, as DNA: TGTGCCTGGAGTAGAGGGCGGGAGCAGTTCTTC.

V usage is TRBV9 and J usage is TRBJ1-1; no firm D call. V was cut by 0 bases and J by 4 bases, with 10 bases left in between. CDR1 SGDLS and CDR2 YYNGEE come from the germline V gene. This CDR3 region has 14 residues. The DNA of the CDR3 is TGTGCCAGCAGCGTAGATGGAGGGAGCACTGAAGCTTTCTTT. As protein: CASSVDGGSTEAFF.

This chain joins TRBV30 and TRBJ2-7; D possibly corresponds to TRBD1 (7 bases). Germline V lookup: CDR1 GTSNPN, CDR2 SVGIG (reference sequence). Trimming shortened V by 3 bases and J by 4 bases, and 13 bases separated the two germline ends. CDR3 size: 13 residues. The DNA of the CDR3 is TGTGCCTGGAGATCGACAGGGAGGTACGAGCAGTACTTC. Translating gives CAWRSTGRYEQYF.

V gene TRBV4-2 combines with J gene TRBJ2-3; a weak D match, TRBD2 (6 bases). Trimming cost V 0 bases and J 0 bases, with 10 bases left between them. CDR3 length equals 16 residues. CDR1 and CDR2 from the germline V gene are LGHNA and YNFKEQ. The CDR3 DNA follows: TGTGCCAGCAGCCAAGAAGGACGGGGGAGCACAGATACGCAGTATTTT. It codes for CASSQEGRGSTDTQYF.

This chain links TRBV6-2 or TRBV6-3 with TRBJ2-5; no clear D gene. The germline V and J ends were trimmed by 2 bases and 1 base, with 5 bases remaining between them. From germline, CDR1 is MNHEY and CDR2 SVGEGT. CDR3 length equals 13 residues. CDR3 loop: CASSYRPQETQYF. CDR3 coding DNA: TGTGCCAGCAGTTACAGACCCCAAGAGACCCAGTACTTC.

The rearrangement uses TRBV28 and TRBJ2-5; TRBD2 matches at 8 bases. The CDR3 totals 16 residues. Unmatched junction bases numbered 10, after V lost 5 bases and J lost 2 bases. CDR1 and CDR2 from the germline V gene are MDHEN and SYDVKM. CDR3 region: CASSPGGAGVQETQYF. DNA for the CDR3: TGTGCCAGCAGTCCCGGGGGAGCGGGAGTTCAAGAGACCCAGTACTTC.

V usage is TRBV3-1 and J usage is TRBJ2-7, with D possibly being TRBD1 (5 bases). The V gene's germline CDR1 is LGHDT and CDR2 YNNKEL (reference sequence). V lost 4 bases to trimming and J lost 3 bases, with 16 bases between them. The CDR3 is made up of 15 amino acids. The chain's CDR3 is CASSLPGLSIYEQYF. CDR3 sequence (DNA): TGTGCCAGCAGCCTCCCAGGGCTTAGCATCTACGAGCAGTACTTC.

The CDR3 is CSAWDRGNEQYF. The CDR3 DNA is TGCAGTGCTTGGGACAGGGGCAACGAGCAGTACTTC. This chain joins TRBV20-1 and TRBJ2-7, with 10 bases aligning to TRBD1. The V gene end was trimmed by 5 bases and the J gene end by 5 bases; junction bases not matched to a gene: 3. Germline assignment: CDR1 DFQATT and CDR2 SNEGSKA (reference sequence). The CDR3 loop spans 12 amino acids.

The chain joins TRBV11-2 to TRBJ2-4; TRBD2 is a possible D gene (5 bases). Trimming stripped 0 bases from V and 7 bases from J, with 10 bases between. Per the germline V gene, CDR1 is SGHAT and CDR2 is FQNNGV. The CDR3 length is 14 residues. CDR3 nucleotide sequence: TGTGCCAGCAGCTTAGACGGGAAGGGCAACATTCAGTACTTC. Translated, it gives CASSLDGKGNIQYF.

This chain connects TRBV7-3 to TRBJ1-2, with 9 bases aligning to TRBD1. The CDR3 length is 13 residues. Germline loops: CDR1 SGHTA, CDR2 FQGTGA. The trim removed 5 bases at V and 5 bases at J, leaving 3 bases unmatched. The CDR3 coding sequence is TGTGCCAGCAGCGCGACAGGGGGTTATGGCTACACCTTC. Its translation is CASSATGGYGYTF.

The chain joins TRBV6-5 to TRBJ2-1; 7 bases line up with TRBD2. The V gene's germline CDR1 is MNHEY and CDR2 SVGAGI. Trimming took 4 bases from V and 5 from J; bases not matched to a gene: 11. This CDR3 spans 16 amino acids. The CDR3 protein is CASSFLTSVGNNEQFF. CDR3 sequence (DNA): TGTGCCAGCAGTTTCCTAACTAGCGTCGGGAACAATGAGCAGTTCTTC.

The CDR3 sequence: CASRDGPYEQYF. The CDR3 nucleotides read TGTGCCAGCCGGGACGGGCCCTACGAGCAGTACTTC. The chain recombines TRBV6-2 or TRBV6-3 with TRBJ2-7, with D possibly called TRBD1 or TRBD2 (5 bases each). Per germline, CDR1 MNHEY and CDR2 SVGEGT. This CDR3 contains 12 residues. Trimming shortened V by 8 bases and J by 2 bases, and 10 bases separated the two germline ends.

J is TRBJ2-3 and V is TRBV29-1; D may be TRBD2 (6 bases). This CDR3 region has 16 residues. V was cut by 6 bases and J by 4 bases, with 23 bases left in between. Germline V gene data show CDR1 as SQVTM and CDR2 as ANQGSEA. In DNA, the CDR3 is TGCAGCGTCCTCGGGTGGAGGGAGGTTCTCGCAGATACGCAGTATTTT. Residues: CSVLGWREVLADTQYF.

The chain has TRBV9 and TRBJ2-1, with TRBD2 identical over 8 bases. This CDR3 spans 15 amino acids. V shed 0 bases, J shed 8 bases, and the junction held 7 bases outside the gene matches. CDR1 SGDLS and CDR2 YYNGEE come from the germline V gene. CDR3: CASSVDGRVAYEQFF. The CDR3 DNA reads TGTGCCAGCAGCGTAGACGGGAGGGTTGCCTATGAGCAGTTCTTC.

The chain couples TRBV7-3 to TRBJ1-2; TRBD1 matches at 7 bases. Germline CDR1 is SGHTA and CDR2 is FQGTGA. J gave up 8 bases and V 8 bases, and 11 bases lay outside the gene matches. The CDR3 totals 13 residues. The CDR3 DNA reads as TGTGCCAGCGGACAGACAGGGTCTAGGGGCTACACCTTC. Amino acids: CASGQTGSRGYTF. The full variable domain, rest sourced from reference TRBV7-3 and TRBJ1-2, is GAGVSQTPSNKVTEKGKYVELRCDPISGHTALYWYRQSLGQGPEFLIYFQGTGAADDSGLPNDRFFAVRPEGSVSTLKIQRTERGDSAVYLCASGQTGSRGYTFGSGTRLTVV.

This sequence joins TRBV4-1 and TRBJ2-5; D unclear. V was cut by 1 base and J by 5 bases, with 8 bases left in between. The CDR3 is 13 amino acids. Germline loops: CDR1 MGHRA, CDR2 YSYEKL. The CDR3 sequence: CASSQVRAETQYF. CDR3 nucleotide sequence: TGCGCCAGCAGCCAAGTCCGAGCGGAGACCCAGTACTTC.

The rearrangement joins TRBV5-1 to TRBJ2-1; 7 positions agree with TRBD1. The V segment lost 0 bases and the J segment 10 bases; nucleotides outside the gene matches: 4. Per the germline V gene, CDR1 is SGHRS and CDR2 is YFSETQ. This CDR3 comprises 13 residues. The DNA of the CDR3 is TGCGCCAGCAGCTTGGGACAGGGCGTCGAGCAGTTCTTC. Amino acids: CASSLGQGVEQFF.

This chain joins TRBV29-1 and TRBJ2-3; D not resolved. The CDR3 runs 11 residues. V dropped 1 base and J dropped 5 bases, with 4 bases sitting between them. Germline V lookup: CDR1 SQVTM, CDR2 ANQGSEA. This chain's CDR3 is CSVEGGDTQYF. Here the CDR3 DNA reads TGCAGCGTTGAAGGGGGAGATACGCAGTATTTT.

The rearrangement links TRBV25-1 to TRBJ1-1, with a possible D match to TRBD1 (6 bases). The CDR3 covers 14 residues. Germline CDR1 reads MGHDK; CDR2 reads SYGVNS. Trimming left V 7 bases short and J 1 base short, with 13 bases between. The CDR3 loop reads CASTRMGANTEAFF. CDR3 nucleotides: TGTGCCAGCACGAGGATGGGGGCGAACACTGAAGCTTTCTTT.